The sequence of this TCR beta chain was determined in a study of T cell responses to AZD1222 COVID-19 vaccine. Germline V CDR1 and CDR2: LNHDA, SQIVND (reference sequence). Trimming cost V 3 bases and J 3 bases, with 12 bases left between them. The CDR3 has 15 amino acids. The table came from immunoSEQ multiplex PCR; TCRdb's copy has only in-frame clones and leaves some out. This sample yields tens of thousands of clones, of which 84% are seen a single time; under 8% belongs to the top ten. Overall study results and limits: A reported finding is that nearly half of spike-specific TCRs target unmutated variant regions.

A remark on this clone: Its cognate antigen is unknown.

The receptor was isolated from an adult in good health. The rearrangement uses TRBV19 and TRBJ1-5; maybe TRBD1 (6 bases). Sequencing was performed on peripheral blood, taken on day 0 of AZD1222 vaccination. CDR3 residues: CASSISGTHNQPQHF. The DNA of the CDR3 is TGTGCCAGTAGTATTTCAGGGACACACAATCAGCCCCAGCATTTT.